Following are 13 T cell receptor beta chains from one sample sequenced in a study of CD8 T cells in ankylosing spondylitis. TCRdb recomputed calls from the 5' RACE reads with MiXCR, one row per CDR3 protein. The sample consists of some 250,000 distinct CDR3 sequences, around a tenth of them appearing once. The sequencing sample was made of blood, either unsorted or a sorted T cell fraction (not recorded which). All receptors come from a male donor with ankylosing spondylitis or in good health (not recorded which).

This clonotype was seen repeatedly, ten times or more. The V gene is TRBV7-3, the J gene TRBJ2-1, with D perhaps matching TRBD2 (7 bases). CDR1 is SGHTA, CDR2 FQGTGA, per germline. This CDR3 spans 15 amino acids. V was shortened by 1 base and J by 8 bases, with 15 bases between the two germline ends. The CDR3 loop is CASSLNKIGGHEQFF. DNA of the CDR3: TGTGCCAGCAGCTTAAACAAAATCGGGGGGCATGAGCAGTTCTTC.

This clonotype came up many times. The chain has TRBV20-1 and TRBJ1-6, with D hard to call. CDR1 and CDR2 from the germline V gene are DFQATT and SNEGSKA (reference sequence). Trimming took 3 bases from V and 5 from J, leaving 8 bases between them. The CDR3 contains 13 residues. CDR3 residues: CSASAGNNSPLHF. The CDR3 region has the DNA TGCAGTGCTAGCGCAGGCAATAATTCACCCCTCCACTTT.

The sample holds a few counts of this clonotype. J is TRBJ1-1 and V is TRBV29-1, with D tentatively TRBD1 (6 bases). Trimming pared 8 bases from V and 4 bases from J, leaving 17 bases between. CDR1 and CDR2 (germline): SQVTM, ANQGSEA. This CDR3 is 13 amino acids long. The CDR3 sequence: CSTRVGGSTEAFF. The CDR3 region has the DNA TGCAGCACCCGAGTAGGGGGATCCACTGAAGCTTTCTTT.

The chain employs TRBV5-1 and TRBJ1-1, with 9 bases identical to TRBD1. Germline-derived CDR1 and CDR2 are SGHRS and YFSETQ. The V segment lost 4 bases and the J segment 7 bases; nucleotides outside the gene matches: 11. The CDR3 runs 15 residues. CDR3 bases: TGCGCCAGCAGCCCGGGACAGGGAGGGTGGAGTGAAGCTTTCTTT. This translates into CASSPGQGGWSEAFF.

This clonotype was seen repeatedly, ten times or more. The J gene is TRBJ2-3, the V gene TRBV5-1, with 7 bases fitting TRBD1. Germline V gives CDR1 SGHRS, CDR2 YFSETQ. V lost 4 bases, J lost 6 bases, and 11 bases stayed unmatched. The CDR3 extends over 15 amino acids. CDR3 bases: TGCGCCAGCAGCCCCGCATCGAGGGGGCCGGATACGCAGTATTTT. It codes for CASSPASRGPDTQYF.

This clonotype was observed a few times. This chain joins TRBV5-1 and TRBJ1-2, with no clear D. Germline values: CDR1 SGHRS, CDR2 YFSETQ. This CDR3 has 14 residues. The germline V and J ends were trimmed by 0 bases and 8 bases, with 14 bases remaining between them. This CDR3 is CASSLGIGQWGYTF. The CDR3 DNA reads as TGCGCCAGCAGCTTGGGGATTGGCCAATGGGGCTACACCTTC.

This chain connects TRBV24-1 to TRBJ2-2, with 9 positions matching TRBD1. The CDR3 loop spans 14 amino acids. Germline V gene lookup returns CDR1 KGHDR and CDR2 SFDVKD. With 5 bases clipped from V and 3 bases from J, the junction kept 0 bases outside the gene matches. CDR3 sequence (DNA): TGTGCCACCAGTGGGGACAGGGACACCGGGGAGCTGTTTTTT. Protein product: CATSGDRDTGELFF.

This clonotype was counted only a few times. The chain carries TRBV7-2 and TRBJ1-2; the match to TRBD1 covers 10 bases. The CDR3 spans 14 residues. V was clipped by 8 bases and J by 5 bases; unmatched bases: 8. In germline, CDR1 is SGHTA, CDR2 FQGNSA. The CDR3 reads CASVRTGGVYGYTF. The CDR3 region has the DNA TGTGCCAGCGTCAGGACAGGGGGAGTGTATGGCTACACCTTC.

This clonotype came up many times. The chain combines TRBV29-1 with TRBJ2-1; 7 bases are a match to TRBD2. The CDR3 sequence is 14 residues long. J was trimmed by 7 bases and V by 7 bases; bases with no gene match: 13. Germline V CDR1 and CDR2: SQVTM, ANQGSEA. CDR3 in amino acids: CSDLLAGDGNEQFF. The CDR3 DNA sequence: TGCAGCGACTTGCTGGCGGGAGATGGGAATGAGCAGTTCTTC.

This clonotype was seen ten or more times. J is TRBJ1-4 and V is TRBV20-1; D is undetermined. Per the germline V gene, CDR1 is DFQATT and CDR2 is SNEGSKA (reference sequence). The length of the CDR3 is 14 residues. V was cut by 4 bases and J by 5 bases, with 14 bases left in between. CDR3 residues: CSATNPDGNEKLFF. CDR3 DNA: TGCAGTGCTACCAACCCGGACGGGAATGAAAAACTGTTTTTT.

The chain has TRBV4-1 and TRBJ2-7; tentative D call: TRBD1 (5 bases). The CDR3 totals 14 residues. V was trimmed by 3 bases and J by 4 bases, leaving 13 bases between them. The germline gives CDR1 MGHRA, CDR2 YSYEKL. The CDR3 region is CASSHHIQGYEQYF. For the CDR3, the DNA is TGCGCCAGCAGCCACCATATTCAGGGTTACGAGCAGTACTTC.

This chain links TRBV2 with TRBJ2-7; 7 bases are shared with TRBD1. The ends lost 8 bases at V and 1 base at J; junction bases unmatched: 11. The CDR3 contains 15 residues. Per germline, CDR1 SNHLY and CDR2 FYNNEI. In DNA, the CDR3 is TGTGCCAGCGGCCACCGGGACAGCCCTTCCTACGAGCAGTACTTC. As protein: CASGHRDSPSYEQYF.

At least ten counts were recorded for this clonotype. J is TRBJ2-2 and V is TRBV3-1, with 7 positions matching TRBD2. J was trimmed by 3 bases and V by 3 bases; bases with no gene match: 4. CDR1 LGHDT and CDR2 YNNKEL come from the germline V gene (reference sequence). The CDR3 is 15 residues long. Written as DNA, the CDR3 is TGTGCCAGCAGCCAGTTCAGCGGGGACACCGGGGAGCTGTTTTTT. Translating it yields CASSQFSGDTGELFF.